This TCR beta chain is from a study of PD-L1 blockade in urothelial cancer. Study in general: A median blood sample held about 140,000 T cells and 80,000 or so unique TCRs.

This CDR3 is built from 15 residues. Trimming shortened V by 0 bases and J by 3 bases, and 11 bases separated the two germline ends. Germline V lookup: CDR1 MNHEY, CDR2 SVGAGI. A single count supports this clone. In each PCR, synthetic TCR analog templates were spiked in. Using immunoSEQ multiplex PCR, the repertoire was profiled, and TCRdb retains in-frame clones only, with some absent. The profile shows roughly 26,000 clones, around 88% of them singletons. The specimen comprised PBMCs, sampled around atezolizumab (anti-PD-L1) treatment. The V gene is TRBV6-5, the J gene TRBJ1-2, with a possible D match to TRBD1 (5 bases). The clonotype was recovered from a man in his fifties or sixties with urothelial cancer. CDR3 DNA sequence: TGTGCCAGCAGTTACTCGACAGCTCGCGACTATGGCTACACCTTC. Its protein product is CASSYSTARDYGYTF.